A selection of T cell receptor beta chains follows, all from one sample in a study of molecular identifiers for immune sequencing clone quantification. TCRdb passed the PCR reads through MiXCR, listing each CDR3 protein once. The repertoire holds about 630,000 distinct CDR3 sequences, with 25% as singletons. Source material: naive CD8+ T cells from blood, with Jurkat cell RNA spiked in. The receptors were sampled from a human donor in good health. Some libraries in this study had Jurkat cell RNA spiked in. Each CDR3 is given with its conserved first and last residue. Fields, in order: clone size, D gene, J gene, V gene, CDR3 DNA, CDR3 protein. A D gene is named only where the DNA matches it firmly. The size of a clone is reported for some rows only, either as once, few or many, or as a class for expanded clones.

>few|NA|TRBJ2-1|TRBV5-1
TGCGCCAGCAGCCCTGACGACGGGCTATACAATGAGCAGTTCTTC
CASSPDDGLYNEQFF
>many|NA|TRBJ1-5|TRBV5-1
TGCGCCAGCACGGGGGGTCGGGGTCGCGACAGCAATCAGCCCCAGCATTTT
CASTGGRGRDSNQPQHF
>NA|TRBD1|TRBJ1-1|TRBV7-9
TGTGCCAGCAGCGACGACAGGGGACTGATGAACACTGAAGCTTTCTTT
CASSDDRGLMNTEAFF
>NA|NA|TRBJ2-7|TRBV24-1
TGTGCCACCAGTGATGTTTCTAACTACGAGCAGTACTTC
CATSDVSNYEQYF
>few|NA|TRBJ2-7|TRBV20-1
TGCAGTGCTACCTTGGATGGGGGCTCCCCCTACGAGCAGTACTTC
CSATLDGGSPYEQYF
>NA|NA|TRBJ2-7|TRBV6-6
TGTGCCAGCAGTTACTCGAAACAGTCGTTTGTATCCTACGAGCAGTACTTC
CASSYSKQSFVSYEQYF
>many|TRBD1|TRBJ1-2|TRBV29-1
TGCAGCGTTGATACAGGACAGGGAATTCAACGCTATGGCTACACCTTC
CSVDTGQGIQRYGYTF
>few|TRBD2|TRBJ2-5|TRBV6-5
TGTGCCAGCAGTCCCGAACGGACTAGCGGGACTGAGACCCAGTACTTC
CASSPERTSGTETQYF
>NA|NA|TRBJ2-1|TRBV9
TGTGCCAGCAGCGTAGATGGAACCTACAATGAGCAGTTCTTC
CASSVDGTYNEQFF
>few|NA|TRBJ1-5|TRBV12-3/TRBV12-4
TGTGCCAGCAGTCGCACTTTCCGGGGGCGGCAGCCCCAGCATTTT
CASSRTFRGRQPQHF
>many|NA|TRBJ2-1|TRBV12-3/TRBV12-4
TGTGCCAGCAGCCCACTGGGTAATGAGCAGTTCTTC
CASSPLGNEQFF
>many|TRBD1|TRBJ1-4|TRBV5-5
TGTGCCAGCAGCTACAGAGGAACTTCAGGGGGCGCGGATGAAAAACTGTTTTTT
CASSYRGTSGGADEKLFF
>NA|TRBD2|TRBJ2-1|TRBV12-3/TRBV12-4
TGTGCCAGCAGTTTCTCCCTAGCGGGGGGGCGAGGTGAGCAGTTCTTC
CASSFSLAGGRGEQFF
>many|TRBD2|TRBJ2-3|TRBV4-3
TGTGCCAGCAGCCAAGATCGGGGGGGCACAGATACGCAGTATTTT
CASSQDRGGTDTQYF
>few|TRBD2|TRBJ2-1|TRBV20-1
TGCAGTGCTTTCGAGACTAGCGGACGTTACAATGAGCAGTTCTTC
CSAFETSGRYNEQFF
>many|NA|TRBJ1-1|TRBV4-3
TGCGCCAGCAGCCAAGTCCTGAACACTGAAGCTTTCTTT
CASSQVLNTEAFF
>many|TRBD1|TRBJ2-2|TRBV24-1
TGTGCCACCAGTGATTTGCGGGACAGGAACACCGGGGAGCTGTTTTTT
CATSDLRDRNTGELFF
>NA|NA|TRBJ2-6|TRBV6-6
TGTGCCAGCAGTTCAGCGCTCTCTGGGGCCAACGTCCTGACTTTC
CASSSALSGANVLTF
>NA|TRBD1|TRBJ2-7|TRBV28
TGTGCCAGCAGTTTATTCCCCAGCTCCGGCCCGGGACAGGCCTACGAGCGGTACTTC
CASSLFPSSGPGQAYERYF
>NA|NA|TRBJ1-1|TRBV27
TGTGCCAGCAGTACCTGGACAGAGAGTCAGAACACTGAAGCTTTCTTT
CASSTWTESQNTEAFF
>few|NA|TRBJ1-1|TRBV5-6
TGTGCCAGCAGCTCAGGGGTGACACCTGAAGCTTTCTTT
CASSSGVTPEAFF
>NA|NA|TRBJ1-2|TRBV6-5
TGTGCCGGCAGTTACGTACCAGCTAACTATGGCTACACCTTC
CAGSYVPANYGYTF
>many|NA|TRBJ1-5|TRBV27
TGTGCCAGCAGTTTAAGGGGGGCTCAGCCCCAGCATTTT
CASSLRGAQPQHF
>NA|NA|TRBJ1-1|TRBV16
TGTGCCAGCAGCCATCCGGCAGGGGCCTCTGAAGCTTTCTTT
CASSHPAGASEAFF
>many|NA|TRBJ1-5|TRBV12-3/TRBV12-4
TGTGCCAGCAGTTCCCCGGGGGGGGGCAGCAATCAGCCCCAGCATTTT
CASSSPGGGSNQPQHF
>few|TRBD2|TRBJ2-7|TRBV7-6
TGTGCCAGCAGCTCAGAGCGGGAGTCAGGCGAGCAGTACTTC
CASSSERESGEQYF
>many|TRBD1|TRBJ1-1|TRBV30
TGTGCAGGAAGACAGGGGACCTTCCTGAACACTGAAGCTTTCTTT
CAGRQGTFLNTEAFF
>NA|TRBD2|TRBJ2-5|TRBV6-1
TGTGCCAGCAGGGGACTAGCGGAAAAGACCCAGTGCTTC
CASRGLAEKTQCF
>many|NA|TRBJ2-7|TRBV7-9
TGTGCCAGCAGCTTAGGGGGCTACTACGAGCAGTACTTC
CASSLGGYYEQYF
>few|TRBD2|TRBJ2-3|TRBV4-3
TGCGCCAGCAGCAGAAGACGGGGGGACGTCACAGATACGCAGTATTTT
CASSRRRGDVTDTQYF
>few|NA|TRBJ2-7|TRBV6-2/TRBV6-3
TGTGCCAGCAATTCCTTTAGAGGTACCTCCTACGAGCAGTACTTC
CASNSFRGTSYEQYF
>many|NA|TRBJ2-7|TRBV29-1
TGCAGCGTTGAAGAGCCAGGGTCCCGCTCCTACGAGCAGTACTTC
CSVEEPGSRSYEQYF
>NA|TRBD1|TRBJ1-6|TRBV15
TGTGCCACCAGCAGTGACAGGGGGCGGCCACCCCTCCACTTT
CATSSDRGRPPLHF
>NA|TRBD2|TRBJ2-7|TRBV27
TGTGCCAGCAGTTTTGCCCCGCCACTAGCGGGGTACGAGCAGTACTTC
CASSFAPPLAGYEQYF
>NA|TRBD2|TRBJ2-7|TRBV7-2
TGTGCCAGCAGCCTAGCGGGAGGGGACAAACGCTACGAGCAGTACTTC
CASSLAGGDKRYEQYF
>NA|TRBD2|TRBJ2-1|TRBV2
TGTGCCAGCAAGTTGGGACTAGCGGTTTTGGATGAGCAGTTCTTC
CASKLGLAVLDEQFF
>NA|NA|TRBJ2-7|TRBV6-2/TRBV6-3
TGTGCCAGCAGTTACTCGGCCTCCGAGCAGTACTTC
CASSYSASEQYF
>NA|TRBD2|TRBJ2-7|TRBV12-3/TRBV12-4
TGTGCCAGCAGTCTCCGACTAGCGGAGAGCTCCTACGAGCAGTACTTC
CASSLRLAESSYEQYF
>many|TRBD2|TRBJ2-1|TRBV29-1
TGCAGCGTTGAAGCTAGCGGCACCTACAATGAGCAGTTCTTC
CSVEASGTYNEQFF
>many|TRBD1|TRBJ1-5|TRBV7-9
TGTGCCAGCAGCTTCAATCCGGGACAGGGCCCTTTTTATAGCAATCAGCCCCAGCATTTT
CASSFNPGQGPFYSNQPQHF
>many|NA|TRBJ2-6|TRBV30
TGTGCCTGGAGTAGCACTAAGACCCACGGACCCTGGGCCAACGTCCTGACTTTC
CAWSSTKTHGPWANVLTF
>NA|NA|TRBJ1-5|TRBV27
TGTGCCAGCCGCCTGGCGGGGGAGGGTCAGCCCCAGCATTTT
CASRLAGEGQPQHF
>NA|NA|TRBJ2-3|TRBV5-4
TGTGCCAGCAGCTTAGGTGGGGTTTCAGATACGCAGTATTTT
CASSLGGVSDTQYF
>NA|TRBD2|TRBJ2-1|TRBV27
TGTGCCAGCAGTTGGCGGGGGGGAGAGCAGTTCTTC
CASSWRGGEQFF